This record covers a single TCR beta chain. Its antigen remains undetermined. No qualities accompany the bases; no much larger clone lies one base away. The germline V and J ends show losses of 0 bases and 4 bases respectively, and no gene match explains 19 bases of the junction. The germline V gene (reference sequence) sets CDR1 to SGHNT and CDR2 to YYREEE. The CDR3 runs 19 amino acids, cysteine and phenylalanine included. The CDR3 DNA has 57 bases and is translated from base 1. The sample is drawn from a study of cytomegalovirus exposure and HLA in healthy donors (dated by TCRdb to about 2017). Concerning the study at large: An earlier analysis of 587 of the donors reported 250 to 350 Gb of sequence data and around 110 million unique TCR beta sequences from 190 million or so T cells. Around 320 gigabases of sequencing data and tens of millions of unique TCR sequences were included in an early release covering several hundred HLA-typed donors. Among the approximately 430 genotyped donors, more than 70% belonged to the genetic ancestry cluster associated with self-reported Caucasian donors. The aim of the study was to test whether cataloging public T cell receptors could identify signatures of past pathogen exposure. The study profiled the T cell repertoires of about 720 subjects by immunosequencing and related them to cytomegalovirus serostatus. A separate validation cohort of 100 to 150 different subjects was used in addition to the approximately 670-subject first cohort. To predict cytomegalovirus infection status, the study combined high-throughput TCR immunosequencing, statistical association of individual TCRs with disease status, and machine learning. A later analysis re-analyzed previously published TCR beta repertoires from approximately 670 donors and added high-resolution HLA genotyping to study TCR occurrence patterns. In the later analysis, no new phenotypic data were used to find candidate immune exposures; instead, reliance was placed on TCR beta sequences and their occurrence across donors. In an earlier analysis of 500 to 650 of the donors, high-throughput TCR beta sequencing was used to judge whether each TCR beta V gene segment behaved as functional or pseudogenic. Donor age, sex, ethnicity and CMV serostatus were collected together with the repertoire data. A later genetic analysis took genome-wide SNP genotypes for about 55% of the roughly 670 donors and used that subset as a discovery cohort. All discovery cohort repertoires had been generated using a single sequencing platform. Class I and class II HLA loci were covered by the typing at four-digit resolution. The number of typed donors differed by locus: about 629-640 for A, B, C, DRB1 and DQB1; approximately 530 for DQA1; approximately 600 for DPA1; and roughly 490 for DPB1. Because of strong linkage in the cohort, five DR-DQ haplotypes were treated as single units for association and clustering. Across 300 to 400 genotyped donors of the cohort, an average of roughly 200,000 unique TCR beta nucleotide sequences per donor were sequenced, and approximately 19% of those sequences were non-productive.

Library construction relied on the immunoSEQ multiplex PCR assay. For the multiplex PCR, a mixture combining 60 forward primers for TCR Vbeta segments and 13 reverse primers for TCR Jbeta segments was used. A multiplex PCR assay on genomic DNA amplified the CDR3 region of rearranged TCR beta genes. The amplified TCR beta libraries were sequenced on the Illumina HiSeq System as 87-base-pair reads. Regarding the original processing steps: Across the 670 or so repertoires, a later analysis counted tens of millions of unique TCR beta chains, roughly 11 million of which were shared by at least two donors. To remove PCR and sequencing errors, raw reads were error-corrected and collapsed into unique sequences using a nearest-neighbor algorithm that merged closely related sequences. Alignment of CDR3 sequences to IMGT reference sequences was used to assign V, D and J gene segments. For a sequence to be retained, a match of at least six nucleotides was required to both a V gene segment and a J gene segment. Rearrangements were called productive when the CDR3 lacked stop codons and stayed in frame with V and J; all others were non-productive. CDR3 was defined by IMGT convention, running from the second conserved V-encoded cysteine to the conserved J-encoded phenylalanine. In an earlier analysis of more than 550 of the donors, sequences lacking an unambiguous match to a single V gene segment were excluded. An earlier analysis of 550 to 650 of the donors classified V segments as functional when productive rearrangements were above 56.7% and as segregating when the standard deviation between donors was above 5%. A statistical classification framework was developed to diagnose cytomegalovirus status using the catalog of TCR beta chain sequences. In a later analysis, V and J genes were assigned by comparing TCR nucleotide sequences against IMGT/GENE-DB human TR gene sequences. The TCRdist pipeline was used in a later analysis to assign CDR3 sequences and most-parsimonious VDJ recombination scenarios. In a later analysis, every TCR beta chain was defined by the combination of its CDR3 amino acid sequence and its V-gene family, and reads without a unique V-gene family were dropped. In a later analysis, 550 to 650 highly shared, low-generation-probability nucleotide sequences were removed to address suspected cross-contamination and a sequencing artifact. In a later analysis, a clonal expansion index for each public chain was calculated from normalized within-repertoire ranks of inferred template counts. In a later analysis, generation probabilities were computed using a VDJ recombination model fitted to out-of-frame rearrangements, and the results were checked against IGoR. Hypergeometric tests were used in a later analysis to score TCR-TCR, TCR-HLA and TCR-CMV co-occurrence, with a repertoire-size bias correction applied to the TCR pairs. In a later analysis, false discovery rates were estimated by permuting HLA or CMV assignments 20 times. In a later analysis, co-occurring TCRs were grouped with DBSCAN, and TCRdist sequence similarity was added when clustering was performed within HLA-allele-positive subsets. Co-occurrence clustering excluded repertoires with fewer than 30,000 or more than 120,000 public chains, plus five with anomalous nucleotide sharing. This is the immuneACCESS table as TCRdb keeps it, with only in-frame sequences that have V and J called. A part of the clones is gone; compared with another copy, unresolved V genes explain less than half, and the rest is unexplained. The D gene and trimming were derived from the DNA, and the V and J assignments and clone size from that table. The sample table contains roughly 180,000 clones; only one count was recorded for roughly a tenth of them. 1% to 1.5% of the sample goes to the ten largest clones.

The cohort was made up of approximately 670 healthy bone marrow donors. Cohort members were all nominally healthy when sampled, although unrecorded immune exposures were likely present. The donor tested CMV seropositive and was one of the 289 seropositive cohort members. A peripheral blood sample was collected from each donor, and TCR beta sequencing was performed on peripheral blood mononuclear cells. The Qiagen DNeasy Blood Extraction Kit was used to extract genomic DNA from the blood cell samples. What the work shows at the level of the full study, not this receptor alone: Correlated functional status among segregating V segments might be attributable to linkage disequilibrium, but an unknown experimental factor could not be ruled out. The cohort was sequenced for TCR beta chains only, and without alpha or paired-chain data the features that could be detected were limited. At a false discovery rate of 0.05, a later analysis linked under 20,000 TCR beta sequences to specific HLA alleles. CMV serostatus was the only immune exposure information available for the cohort. Because HLA typing was unavailable for some donors at each locus, only the typed subset was used in association tests. The classifier was reported to diagnose cytomegalovirus status with high specificity and sensitivity in both the original cohort and the validation cohort. In a later analysis, HLA-associated TCR beta chains showed more clonal expansion and lower generation probabilities than non-associated chains that were equally common. Across donors, most TCR sequences were observed very rarely, whereas some public TCRs were present in many individuals. V-gene and J-gene trimming of TCR beta chains was associated with a missense DCLRE1C variant in a later genetic analysis, and the association was replicated in an independent cohort. In a later genetic analysis, fewer N-insertions in productive TCRs were reported among donors in an Asian-associated ancestry cluster than the approximately 710-donor mean. A further reported finding was that TCR beta sequences accurately predicted the HLA-A and HLA-B alleles for most subjects in the first cohort. A later analysis found that most CMV-associated TCR beta chains appeared HLA-restricted, with HLA associations seemingly driven largely by CMV exposure. Strong co-occurrence of HLA alleles, especially DR and DQ, made assigning TCR associations to individual alleles difficult. According to the authors, the approach could potentially be generalized to other disease states and immunological phenotypes. The study gave a list of 150 to 200 TCR beta chains associated with cytomegalovirus. Several of the top co-occurrence clusters appeared to be linked to parvovirus B19, influenza, CMV and Epstein-Barr virus, according to a later analysis. The sequencing pipeline was judged likely to have produced a cluster of highly shared sequence variants as a technical artifact. Because the 87-base-pair reads could not distinguish some IMGT-functional V segments, including TRBV6-2 and TRBV6-3, those segments were excluded. The presence/absence analyses assumed that sequencing depth was roughly uniform across donors, and that assumption may not be true. In vitro tests confirmed that three of the cytomegalovirus-associated TCR beta chains recognize cytomegalovirus antigens. In an earlier analysis of approximately 600 of the donors, most TCR beta V segments were observed in productive rearrangements about 87% or about 30% of the time, broadly matching IMGT annotations. In a later analysis, TCR association rates were found to vary across HLA loci, with the most associated TCRs seen for DRB1 alleles and the fewest for HLA-C alleles. Roughly 15 rarely observed V segments, including chromosome 9 orphons, were excluded from the earlier analysis of several hundred of the donors because counts were too low.

This TCR came from a woman aged 30 to 39 in good health and CMV-seropositive. Material for sequencing was PBMCs. The rearranged chain carries TRBV5-4 and TRBJ2-7, and 7 junction bases match TRBD2. The nucleotides are TGTGCCAGCAGCTTGGGTCTCCTTGTTCGGGGAGGGAAAGAGTACGAGCAGTACTTC. The translation is CASSLGLLVRGGKEYEQYF.